One sample yielded the 25 T cell receptor beta chains listed below, sequenced in a study of PD-L1 blockade in urothelial cancer. Method: immunoSEQ multiplex PCR; TCRdb's copy keeps in-frame clones and lacks some. This sample has roughly 40,000 clones, with around 83% found just once. Specimen: PBMCs, collected around atezolizumab (anti-PD-L1) treatment. The receptors here all came from a man between 60 and 75 years old with urothelial cancer.

This clone was counted a single time. The V call is TRBV10-3, the J call TRBJ2-7; tentative D call: TRBD2 (6 bases). The CDR3 is 17 amino acids. V dropped 2 bases and J dropped 5 bases, with 22 bases sitting between them. Germline V gene sequence: CDR1 ENHRY, CDR2 SYGVKD. The CDR3 sequence is CAISEAKPGLTPHEQYF. The CDR3, as DNA: TGTGCCATCAGTGAGGCCAAACCGGGACTGACACCCCACGAGCAGTACTTC.

The genes are TRBV29-1 and TRBJ2-7; D gene unclear. The CDR3 sequence is 14 residues long. Germline V lookup: CDR1 SQVTM, CDR2 ANQGSEA. V was clipped by 4 bases and J by 3 bases, with 16 bases between them. In nucleotides, the CDR3 is TGCAGCGTTGCTAACCGACTCATTGACTACGAGCAGTACTTC. It codes for CSVANRLIDYEQYF.

The chain links TRBV27 to TRBJ2-5, with D uncertain. The J call may be in error: the DNA end matches TRBJ2-7 better. CDR1 MNHEY and CDR2 SMNVEV come from the germline V gene (reference sequence). The CDR3 covers 14 residues. The CDR3 region is CASSLLPRSHEQYF. The CDR3 DNA sequence: TGTGCCAGCAGTTTGCTACCTAGAAGCCACGAGCAGTACTTC.

The chain employs TRBV6-4 and TRBJ2-7, with D tentatively TRBD2 (6 bases). There are 14 residues in the CDR3. Trimming left V 4 bases short and J 6 bases short, with 16 bases between. Germline lookup yields CDR1 MRHNA and CDR2 SNTAGT. CDR3 amino acids: CASSADGGYGEQYF. DNA of the CDR3: TGTGCCAGCAGTGCCGACGGGGGTTACGGCGAGCAGTACTTC.

The chain carries TRBV18 and TRBJ2-3, with D possibly matching TRBD1 (6 bases). CDR3 length equals 14 residues. V shed 3 bases and J shed 2 bases, with 9 bases lying between them. Germline-derived CDR1 and CDR2 are KGHSH and LQKENI. CDR3 in DNA: TGTGCCAGCTCACCGGACAGATACACAGATACGCAGTATTTT. Translated: CASSPDRYTDTQYF.

This sequence joins TRBV28 and TRBJ2-7; possible D gene TRBD1, 5 bases. The CDR3 is 18 amino acids. V lost 2 bases to trimming and J lost 1 base, with 21 bases between them. Germline-derived CDR1 and CDR2 are MDHEN and SYDVKM. CDR3 nucleotide sequence: TGTGCCAGCAGTTTACGCCAGGGTGCTTCTCCAACATCCTACGAGCAGTACTTC. Amino acid sequence: CASSLRQGASPTSYEQYF.

In nucleotides, the CDR3 is TGTGCCAGCAGCAAAGACAGCTACGAGCAGTACTTC. Its translation: CASSKDSYEQYF. The V and J genes are TRBV7-2 and TRBJ2-7, with D perhaps matching TRBD1 (5 bases). The V and J ends lost 5 bases and 3 bases respectively, with 8 bases between them. The CDR3 spans 12 residues. In germline, CDR1 is SGHTA, CDR2 FQGNSA.

V gene TRBV10-1 combines with J gene TRBJ2-2, with D possibly TRBD1 on 5 matching bases. The CDR3 runs 14 residues. CDR1 and CDR2 (germline): WNHNN, SYGVQD (reference sequence). Trimming pared 7 bases from V and 1 base from J, leaving 10 bases between. The CDR3 nucleotides read TGCGCCAGCAATCCCGGACAGAACACCGGGGAGCTGTTTTTT. This sequence encodes CASNPGQNTGELFF.

The V gene is TRBV10-3, the J gene TRBJ1-3; a possible D gene is TRBD1 (6 bases). The germline V and J ends were trimmed by 2 bases and 4 bases, with 15 bases remaining between them. The CDR3 spans 16 residues. Germline V lookup: CDR1 ENHRY, CDR2 SYGVKD. CDR3 sequence (DNA): TGTGCCATCAGTGAGGGACGGGGACAAACAGGAAACACCATATATTTT. Protein product: CAISEGRGQTGNTIYF.

The rearrangement links TRBV11-2 to TRBJ2-7; possibly TRBD2 for D (6 bases). Trimming cost V 3 bases and J 2 bases, with 11 bases left between them. The CDR3 runs 14 residues. CDR1 is SGHAT and CDR2 is FQNNGV in the germline V gene. CDR3 sequence: CASSFGGDTYEQYF. The CDR3 DNA is TGTGCCAGCAGCTTCGGGGGAGACACCTACGAGCAGTACTTC.

CDR3 amino acids: CASPPPGTAFSGNTIYF. The CDR3 DNA reads as TGTGCCAGTCCCCCCCCCGGGACAGCCTTCTCTGGAAACACCATATATTTT. The chain employs TRBV7-9 and TRBJ1-3, with 7 bases that match TRBD1. Trimming cost V 9 bases and J 0 bases; bases outside gene matches: 14. Germline CDR1 and CDR2: SEHNR and FQNEAQ (reference sequence). This CDR3 is 17 amino acids long.

This clone was picked up one time. The rearrangement uses TRBV20-1 and TRBJ2-7, with a possible D match to TRBD2 (6 bases). The CDR3 covers 11 residues. Looked up from germline, CDR1 is DFQATT and CDR2 is SNEGSKA (reference sequence). The ends were cut back, 3 bases at V and 3 bases at J, with 6 bases in the middle. The CDR3 bases are TGCAGTGCTAGCGGGGGCTACGAGCAGTACTTC. Amino acids: CSASGGYEQYF.

The chain combines TRBV29-1 with TRBJ2-1; 12 bases align to TRBD2. The CDR3 loop spans 16 amino acids. Trimming took 1 base from V and 6 from J; bases not matched to a gene: 7. From germline, CDR1 is SQVTM and CDR2 ANQGSEA. CDR3 in DNA: TGCAGCGTTGAAGGGAGACCACTAGCGGGAGGCAATGAGCAGTTCTTC. Protein: CSVEGRPLAGGNEQFF.

The CDR3, as DNA: TGTGCCAGCAGTTTCTCTAGCGCCAATGAGCAGTTCTTC. It yields the protein CASSFSSANEQFF. This chain joins TRBV27 and TRBJ2-1; a weak D match, TRBD2 (6 bases). This CDR3 has 13 residues. Germline-derived CDR1 and CDR2 are MNHEY and SMNVEV (reference sequence). Deletions cut 3 bases from V and 6 bases from J, with 9 bases between.

This clone was detected only a few times. The chain couples TRBV2 to TRBJ1-1, with D perhaps TRBD1 (5 bases). The ends were cut back, 8 bases at V and 1 base at J, with 8 bases in the middle. The length of the CDR3 is 12 residues. Germline V gene data show CDR1 as SNHLY and CDR2 as FYNNEI. The CDR3 protein is CASDDRNTEAFF. Here the CDR3 DNA reads TGTGCCAGCGACGACAGGAACACTGAAGCTTTCTTT.

The chain combines TRBV5-1 with TRBJ2-7; no reliable D call. Deletions cut 0 bases from V and 4 bases from J, with 20 bases between. CDR3 length: 17 amino acids. In germline, CDR1 is SGHRS, CDR2 YFSETQ. In DNA, the CDR3 is TGCGCCAGCAGCTTGGCCCCCCCAAACCAGGTTCCTTACGAGCAGTACTTC. It yields the protein CASSLAPPNQVPYEQYF.

This rearrangement joins TRBV19 to TRBJ1-6; weak D call: TRBD1 (6 bases). CDR3 length: 13 residues. The germline gives CDR1 LNHDA, CDR2 SQIVND (reference sequence). The CDR3 DNA reads as TGTGCAACAGGGAGCTCCTATAATTCACCCCTCCACTTT. It yields the protein CATGSSYNSPLHF.

V and J are TRBV10-1 and TRBJ2-2; no definite D call. This CDR3 region has 12 residues. Germline V CDR1 and CDR2: WNHNN, SYGVQD (reference sequence). Trimming left V 8 bases short and J 5 bases short, with 9 bases between. The DNA of the CDR3 is TGCGCCAGCCAGGCGATGACCGGGGAGCTGTTTTTT. Its translation: CASQAMTGELFF.

This clone occurred many times. The CDR3 DNA reads as TGTGCCACCAGCAGAGATCTAGGGGCAGACCAAGAGACCCAGTACTTC. Amino acids: CATSRDLGADQETQYF. This chain joins TRBV15 and TRBJ2-5, with D tentatively TRBD1 (5 bases). The CDR3 is 16 residues long. CDR1 and CDR2 (germline): LNHNV, YYDKDF (reference sequence). V was shortened by 0 bases and J by 0 bases, with 11 bases between the two germline ends.

V gene TRBV6-1 combines with J gene TRBJ2-1; 10 bases align to TRBD2. The CDR3 length is 13 residues. Germline trimming cut 7 bases from V and 7 bases from J; bases unmatched to any gene: 4. CDR1 and CDR2 from the germline V gene are MNHNS and SASEGT. CDR3 sequence reads: CASTLAGVNEQFF. CDR3 sequence (DNA): TGTGCCAGCACGCTAGCGGGAGTAAATGAGCAGTTCTTC.

There are a few counts of this clone. V is TRBV4-2 and J is TRBJ2-1; 10 positions agree with TRBD2. Germline CDR1 reads LGHNA; CDR2 reads YNFKEQ. With 0 bases clipped from V and 4 bases from J, the junction kept 3 bases outside the gene matches. CDR3 length: 16 residues. The CDR3 nucleotides are TGTGCCAGCAGCCAAGAGAGCGGGAGGGTGTACAATGAGCAGTTCTTC. The encoded protein is CASSQESGRVYNEQFF.

The chain combines TRBV30 with TRBJ2-1; 7 nucleotides agree with TRBD2. V lost 8 bases and J lost 8; bases outside the gene matches: 6. This CDR3 comprises 11 residues. The germline V gene has CDR1 GTSNPN and CDR2 SVGIG (reference sequence). The CDR3 DNA is TGTGCCACACGGGAGGCGGATGAGCAGTTCTTC. Translation gives CATREADEQFF.

The rearrangement uses TRBV5-1 and TRBJ1-1; TRBD1 aligns across 8 bases. The CDR3 consists of 13 residues. Germline trimming cut 4 bases from V and 5 bases from J; bases unmatched to any gene: 4. The germline V gene has CDR1 SGHRS and CDR2 YFSETQ. This CDR3 reads CASSRDRGTEAFF. As DNA, the CDR3 is TGCGCCAGCAGCCGAGACAGGGGTACTGAAGCTTTCTTT.

This rearrangement joins TRBV2 to TRBJ2-3; maybe TRBD1 (5 bases). The germline V and J ends were trimmed by 7 bases and 5 bases, with 10 bases remaining between them. From germline, CDR1 is SNHLY and CDR2 FYNNEI. The CDR3 contains 12 residues. The CDR3 spells CASKGIIDTQYF. The CDR3 bases are TGTGCCAGCAAGGGGATAATAGATACGCAGTATTTT.

J is TRBJ1-3 and V is TRBV27, with D maybe TRBD1 (6 bases). Per germline, CDR1 MNHEY and CDR2 SMNVEV (reference sequence). The germline V and J ends were trimmed by 7 bases and 3 bases, with 16 bases remaining between them. The CDR3 totals 15 residues. The CDR3 loop reads CASKLTGIGGNTIYF. CDR3 nucleotide sequence: TGTGCCAGCAAACTTACAGGGATCGGTGGAAACACCATATATTTT.